This T cell receptor (beta chain) derives from a study of T cell responses to AZD1222 COVID-19 vaccine. About the research overall: The analysis combined second doses at about 4 or about 12 weeks.

The junction had 5 bases not matched to a gene; V was cut back by 2 bases and J by 0 bases. The germline gives CDR1 SGHAT, CDR2 FQNNGV. The CDR3 runs 16 residues. Only in-frame clones appear in the TCRdb table, and some are missing; sequencing was by immunoSEQ multiplex PCR. The sample records about 140,000 clones, approximately 88% being singletons. A note on this clone: Its antigen remains unidentified.

Study-level results: CD4 TCRs associated with vaccination spanned spike, dominating at 160-218 and 743-854. Females outnumbered males among donors, who were mostly white British; clonal diversity was possibly underestimated.

This TCR was recovered from an adult in good health. The chain carries TRBV11-2 and TRBJ2-3; 7 bases are a match to TRBD2. This specimen consisted of peripheral blood, obtained on day 0 of AZD1222 vaccination. In DNA form, the CDR3 reads TGTGCCAGCAGCTTATTGGGCGGGGGAAGCACAGATACGCAGTATTTT. It yields the protein CASSLLGGGSTDTQYF.